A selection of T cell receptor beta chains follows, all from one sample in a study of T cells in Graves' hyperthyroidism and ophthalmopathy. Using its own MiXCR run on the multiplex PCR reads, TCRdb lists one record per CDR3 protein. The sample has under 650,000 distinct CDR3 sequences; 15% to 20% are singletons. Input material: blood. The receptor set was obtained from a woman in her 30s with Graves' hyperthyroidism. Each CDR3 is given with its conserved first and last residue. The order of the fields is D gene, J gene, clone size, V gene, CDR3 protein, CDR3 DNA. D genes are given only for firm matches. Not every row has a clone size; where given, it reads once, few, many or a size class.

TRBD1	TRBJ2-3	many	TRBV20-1	CSAPTGGTDTQYF	TGCAGTGCTCCCACAGGGGGCACAGATACGCAGTATTTT
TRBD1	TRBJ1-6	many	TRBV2	CASSEETGTNSPLHF	TGTGCCAGCAGTGAAGAGACAGGGACTAATTCACCCCTCCACTTT
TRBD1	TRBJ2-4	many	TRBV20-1	CSAREDREHIQYF	TGCAGTGCTAGAGAGGACAGGGAGCACATTCAGTACTTC
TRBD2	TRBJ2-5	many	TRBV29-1	CSVETGLAEQETQYF	TGCAGCGTTGAAACGGGACTAGCGGAACAAGAGACCCAGTACTTC
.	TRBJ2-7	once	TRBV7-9	CASSSFDRIYEQYF	TGTGCCAGCAGCTCCTTTGACAGAATCTACGAGCAGTACTTC
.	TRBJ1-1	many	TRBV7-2	CASSTRRNTEAFF	TGTGCCAGCAGCACCAGACGGAACACTGAAGCTTTCTTT
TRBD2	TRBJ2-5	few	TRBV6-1	CATEMAGGETQYF	TGTGCCACGGAAATGGCGGGAGGGGAGACCCAGTACTTC
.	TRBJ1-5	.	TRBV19	CASSIGANQPYQPQHF	TGTGCCAGTAGTATAGGGGCCAACCAACCTTATCAGCCCCAGCATTTT
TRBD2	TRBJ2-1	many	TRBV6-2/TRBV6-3	CASSYSYELASGSHEQFF	TGTGCCAGCAGTTACTCGTATGAGTTGGCTAGCGGGAGTCATGAGCAGTTCTTC
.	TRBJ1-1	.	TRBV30	CAWIRGGGLNTEAFF	TGTGCCTGGATTCGGGGGGGAGGGCTGAACACTGAAGCTTTCTTT
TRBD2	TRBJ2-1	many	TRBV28	CASSSPTGRANEQFF	TGTGCCAGCAGTTCGCCTACCGGGAGGGCCAATGAGCAGTTCTTC
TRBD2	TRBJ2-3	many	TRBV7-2	CASSSRTSGSSTDTQYF	TGTGCCAGCAGCTCCCGGACTAGCGGTAGTAGCACAGATACGCAGTATTTT
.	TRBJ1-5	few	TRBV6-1	CASSEQAHGQPQHF	TGTGCCAGCAGTGAACAGGCTCACGGTCAGCCCCAGCATTTT
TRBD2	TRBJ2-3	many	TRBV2	CASSEFAGGDTDTQYF	TGTGCCAGCAGTGAGTTTGCGGGAGGTGACACAGATACGCAGTATTTT
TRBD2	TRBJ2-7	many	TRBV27	CASSYGRASTYEQYF	TGTGCCAGCAGTTACGGGAGGGCCTCAACCTACGAGCAGTACTTC
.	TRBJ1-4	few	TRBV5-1	CASRVSGHSPTNEKLFF	TGCGCCAGCAGGGTTAGCGGACACTCCCCAACTAATGAAAAACTGTTTTTT
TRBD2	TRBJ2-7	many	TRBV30	CAWQAGLEQYF	TGTGCCTGGCAAGCGGGATTAGAGCAGTACTTC
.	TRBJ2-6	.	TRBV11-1	CASSLMGANVLTF	TGTGCCAGCAGCTTAATGGGGGCCAACGTCCTGACTTTC
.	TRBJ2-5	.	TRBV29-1	CSVGPSETQYF	TGCAGCGTTGGACCCAGTGAGACCCAGTACTTC
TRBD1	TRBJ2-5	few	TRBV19	CASSTTGLKETQYF	TGTGCCAGTAGTACGACAGGGCTAAAAGAGACCCAGTACTTC
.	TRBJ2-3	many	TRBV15	CATSREGPSTDTQYF	TGTGCCACCAGCAGAGAAGGCCCGAGCACAGATACGCAGTATTTT
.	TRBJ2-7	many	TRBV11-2	CASSLGGGPYEQYF	TGTGCCAGCAGCTTGGGTGGAGGCCCCTACGAGCAGTACTTC
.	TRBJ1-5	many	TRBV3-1	CASSQDVLGQADQPQHF	TGTGCCAGCAGCCAAGATGTGCTCGGGCAGGCCGATCAGCCCCAGCATTTT
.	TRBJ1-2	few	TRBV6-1	CASGLRSGYTF	TGTGCCAGCGGTCTGAGGAGCGGCTACACCTTC
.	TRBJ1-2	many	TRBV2	CASSGDSSYGYTF	TGTGCCAGCAGTGGAGACAGTTCCTATGGCTACACCTTC